This T cell receptor beta chain was found in a study of T cells after yellow fever vaccination. TCRdb itself ran the 5' RACE reads through MiXCR, one entry per CDR3 protein. The top ten hold approximately 3.4% of the sample, which has a few hundred thousand distinct CDR3 sequences, around 13% seen once. The study, taken as a whole, reports: Peaking faster, on day 5 versus 15, the secondary response was nonetheless weaker. A limited proportion of clonotypes was detected within both the CD4 and CD8 compartments. Boosting was followed by the reappearance of most primary-vaccination clones (just under 97% CD4, more than 70% CD8).

Looked up from germline, CDR1 is LGHDT and CDR2 is YNNKEL (reference sequence). The CDR3 runs 17 residues. V gave up 1 base and J gave up 8 bases; unmatched junction bases: 14. Remarks on this clonotype: Its matching antigen is unknown.

The chain joins TRBV3-1 to TRBJ2-3; 8 positions agree with TRBD2. The receptor was derived from a man aged 18 to 30 who received the YFV17D yellow fever vaccine. The specimen was CD4+ T cells sorted from PBMCs, collected 15 days after the yellow fever booster vaccination. In DNA, the CDR3 is TGTGCCAGCAGCCAAGGACTGTATCGGGGGGGGCCGTCTACGCAGTATTTT. Translating gives CASSQGLYRGGPSTQYF.